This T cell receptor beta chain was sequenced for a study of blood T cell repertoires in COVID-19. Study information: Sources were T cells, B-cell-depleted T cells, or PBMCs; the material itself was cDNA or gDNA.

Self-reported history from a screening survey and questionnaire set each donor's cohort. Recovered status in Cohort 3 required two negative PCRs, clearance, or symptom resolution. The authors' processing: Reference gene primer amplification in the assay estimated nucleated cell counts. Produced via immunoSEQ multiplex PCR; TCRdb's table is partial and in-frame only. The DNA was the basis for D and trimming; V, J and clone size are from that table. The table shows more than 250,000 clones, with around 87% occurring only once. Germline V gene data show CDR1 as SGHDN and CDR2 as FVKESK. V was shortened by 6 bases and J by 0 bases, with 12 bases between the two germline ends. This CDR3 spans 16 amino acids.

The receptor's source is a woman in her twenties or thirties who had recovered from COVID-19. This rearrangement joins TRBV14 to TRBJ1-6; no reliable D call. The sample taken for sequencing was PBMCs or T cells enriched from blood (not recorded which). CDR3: CASSQLTGSYNSPLHF. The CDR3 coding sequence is TGTGCCAGCAGTCAATTGACTGGCTCCTATAATTCACCCCTCCACTTT.